One sample yielded the 10 T cell receptor beta chains listed below, sequenced in a study of T cells after yellow fever vaccination. One entry per CDR3 protein results from TCRdb running MiXCR on the 5' RACE reads. This sample yields 500,000 to 650,000 distinct CDR3 sequences, of which about 12% are seen a single time; about 16% belongs to the top ten. The specimen was PBMCs, collected on the day of the yellow fever booster vaccination. The receptor source for this set is a man under 40 who received the YFV17D yellow fever vaccine.

The chain has TRBV7-9 and TRBJ2-2; the D is unclear. The length of the CDR3 is 16 residues. The V end lost 1 base, the J end lost 2 bases, and 11 bases lay between the germline ends. Germline V lookup: CDR1 SEHNR, CDR2 FQNEAQ (reference sequence). CDR3 bases: TGTGCCAGCAGCTTAGGTGCGAGTTCTAACACCGGGGAGCTGTTTTTT. This gives the protein CASSLGASSNTGELFF.

This clonotype appeared many times. The chain couples TRBV29-1 to TRBJ1-1; possibly TRBD1 for D (5 bases). V gave up 0 bases and J gave up 5 bases, with 7 bases separating them. The CDR3 has 12 amino acids. Germline V CDR1 and CDR2: SQVTM, ANQGSEA. The CDR3 nucleotides are TGCAGCGTTGAAGATGGGGGTACTGAAGCTTTCTTT. It encodes CSVEDGGTEAFF.

This rearrangement joins TRBV27 to TRBJ2-7; 10 bases are a match to TRBD2. Germline loops: CDR1 MNHEY, CDR2 SMNVEV (reference sequence). The CDR3 has 16 residues. The trim removed 5 bases at V and 2 bases at J, leaving 9 bases unmatched. The CDR3 DNA reads as TGTGCCAGCAGTCCGCTAGCGGGAGTGGGCGCCTACGAGCAGTACTTC. It yields the protein CASSPLAGVGAYEQYF.

A few counts support this clonotype. The rearrangement uses TRBV5-1 and TRBJ2-7; D is ambiguous. The CDR3 covers 15 residues. V gave up 1 base and J gave up 5 bases, with 16 bases separating them. Germline loops: CDR1 SGHRS, CDR2 YFSETQ. CDR3 nucleotide sequence: TGCGCCAGCAGCTTGCGGTTTGGATCGATCGACGAGCAGTACTTC. Protein sequence: CASSLRFGSIDEQYF.

The chain recombines TRBV4-3 with TRBJ2-6, with D tentatively TRBD1 (6 bases). Trimming stripped 4 bases from V and 0 bases from J, with 13 bases between. The length of the CDR3 is 17 residues. Germline V gene lookup returns CDR1 LGHNA and CDR2 YSLEER. CDR3 in DNA: TGCGCCAGCAGCCGCGTGAGGGGGAACTCTGGGGCCAACGTCCTGACTTTC. Translated, it gives CASSRVRGNSGANVLTF.

The J gene is TRBJ2-3, the V gene TRBV7-9; 7 bases line up with TRBD1. With 5 bases clipped from V and 8 bases from J, the junction kept 7 bases outside the gene matches. In germline, CDR1 is SEHNR, CDR2 FQNEAQ (reference sequence). This CDR3 has 13 residues. Here the CDR3 DNA reads TGTGCCAGCAGCCGGACAGGTCCCAGTACGCAGTATTTT. Its protein product is CASSRTGPSTQYF.

A few counts support this clonotype. The rearrangement uses TRBV28 and TRBJ2-7; 7 nucleotides agree with TRBD2. The CDR3 has 14 amino acids. Germline V CDR1 and CDR2: MDHEN, SYDVKM. V lost 1 base, J lost 5 bases, and 5 bases stayed unmatched. CDR3 region: CASSLSGGGNEQYF. CDR3 DNA: TGTGCCAGCAGTTTATCTGGGGGAGGGAACGAGCAGTACTTC.

This clonotype has a handful of counts. This rearrangement joins TRBV30 to TRBJ2-5, with D tentatively TRBD1 (8 bases). Germline V gives CDR1 GTSNPN, CDR2 SVGIG (reference sequence). V shed 0 bases and J shed 5 bases, with 19 bases lying between them. The CDR3 spans 16 residues. The CDR3 coding sequence is TGTGCCTGGAGTGTGGCTCTGAACAGGGGGGGTGAGACCCAGTACTTC. Its translation: CAWSVALNRGGETQYF.

The chain is built from TRBV5-5 and TRBJ2-1; 14 bases are shared with TRBD2. The germline V gene encodes CDR1 SGHKS and CDR2 YYEKEE (reference sequence). Losses at the gene ends were 4 bases for V and 4 bases for J; bases not matched to a gene: 4. CDR3 size: 16 residues. The CDR3 is CASSKGTSGRYNEQFF. The CDR3 DNA reads as TGTGCCAGCAGCAAGGGGACTAGCGGGAGATACAATGAGCAGTTCTTC.

This clonotype has more than one count but fewer than ten. The chain carries TRBV15 and TRBJ2-5; D gene uncertain. Trimming took off 1 base at V and 5 bases at J, with 8 bases between the two ends. The length of the CDR3 is 13 residues. Germline V gene sequence: CDR1 LNHNV, CDR2 YYDKDF (reference sequence). In DNA, the CDR3 is TGTGCCACCAGCAGAGTTAGTAGGGAGACCCAGTACTTC. It yields the protein CATSRVSRETQYF. Filled out from reference TRBV15 and TRBJ2-5, the complete variable domain reads DAMVIQNPRYQVTQFGKPVTLSCSQTLNHNVMYWYQQKSSQAPKLLFHYYDKDFNNEADTPDNFQSRRPNTSFCFLDIRSPGLGDTAMYLCATSRVSRETQYFGPGTRLLVL.